The rows below give T cell receptor beta chains drawn from one sample of a study of blood T cell repertoires in COVID-19. Method: immunoSEQ multiplex PCR; TCRdb's copy keeps in-frame clones and lacks some. The sample records 170,000 or so clones, 85% to 95% being singletons. Material: peripheral blood. These receptor sequences come from a man in his fifties or sixties with acute or convalescent COVID-19. CDR3s include the opening cysteine and the closing phenylalanine or tryptophan. Each record gives: clone size, J gene, V gene, D gene, CDR3 DNA, CDR3 protein. The D gene is left open where the match is weak. Only some rows state a clone size, as once, few, many or a class for expanded clones.

NA	TRBJ2-5	TRBV6-2/TRBV6-3	TRBD2	TGTGCCAGCAGTAAGAGGACTAGCGGGGGGGCCCTGGGAGAGACCCAGTACTTC	CASSKRTSGGALGETQYF
NA	TRBJ2-1	TRBV28	TRBD1	TGTGCCAGCAGTTTATCCGCGGAATGGTGGGTTAACAGGGGAAATGAGCAGTTCTTC	CASSLSAEWWVNRGNEQFF
NA	TRBJ2-6	TRBV28	NA	TGTGCCAGCAGTTTGGGGGGAGGTGGGGCCAACGTCCTGACTTTC	CASSLGGGGANVLTF
NA	TRBJ2-5	TRBV6-5	NA	TGTGCCAGCCACAGCTCGATCCAAGAGACCCAGTACTTC	CASHSSIQETQYF
NA	TRBJ1-1	TRBV5-1	TRBD1	TGCGCCAGCAGCGCCGGGACAGGGGGCGTGAACACTGAAGCTTTCTTT	CASSAGTGGVNTEAFF
NA	TRBJ1-1	TRBV2	NA	TGTGCCAGCAGGCGGTGGGGCAAGGACACTGAAGCTTTCTTT	CASRRWGKDTEAFF
NA	TRBJ2-1	TRBV4-1	TRBD1	TGCGCCAGCAGCCAACCGGGACAGGGGGATGATAGGCAGTTCTTC	CASSQPGQGDDRQFF
NA	TRBJ1-6	TRBV28	TRBD1	TGTGCCAGCAGTTCCCTCCGAAGACAGGGTAGAGTGTCACCCCTCCACTTT	CASSSLRRQGRVSPLHF
NA	TRBJ2-3	TRBV30	TRBD2	TGTGCCTGTGCCAGCGGGAGCATCACAGATACGCAGTATTTT	CACASGSITDTQYF
once	TRBJ1-1	TRBV24-1	NA	TGTGCCACCGCCACGGGCAGGGGCACTGAAGCTTTCTTT	CATATGRGTEAFF
few	TRBJ1-3	TRBV18	TRBD1	TGTGCCAGCTCACCATCAGGGGGGTCTAACTCTGGAAACACCATATATTTT	CASSPSGGSNSGNTIYF
once	TRBJ2-3	TRBV9	NA	TGTGCCAGCACCCAAGCAGGAGGGACAGATACGCAGTATTTT	CASTQAGGTDTQYF
once	TRBJ2-2	TRBV28	NA	TGTGCCAGCAGTTTGGTCCCAACCCTAACGAACACCGGGGAGCTGTTTTTT	CASSLVPTLTNTGELFF
once	TRBJ1-4	TRBV30	NA	TGTGCCTGGAGTGCAAAACAGAGCGGCGGTGAAAAACTGTTTTTT	CAWSAKQSGGEKLFF
once	TRBJ2-5	TRBV6-2/TRBV6-3	NA	TGTGCCAGCAGTTACCCCGGAGAGGAGACCCAGTACTTC	CASSYPGEETQYF
NA	TRBJ2-7	TRBV11-2	NA	TGTGCCAGCAGCTTACAGGGTTACGAGCAGTACTTC	CASSLQGYEQYF
NA	TRBJ1-2	TRBV18	NA	TGTGCCAGCTCCAGCGACGACTATGGCTACACCTTC	CASSSDDYGYTF
NA	TRBJ2-5	TRBV4-3	TRBD1	TGCGCCAGCAGCCAAGAGGTGACAGGGGGCTTCCAAGAGACCCAGTACTTC	CASSQEVTGGFQETQYF
NA	TRBJ1-4	TRBV5-1	TRBD1	TGCGCCAGCAGCTTGGCCACGGCAGGGGGTTTTAATGAAAAACTGTTTTTT	CASSLATAGGFNEKLFF
NA	TRBJ2-4	TRBV19	NA	TGTGCCAGTAGATCGGGACTAGCCAAAAACATTCAGTACTTC	CASRSGLAKNIQYF
NA	TRBJ2-7	TRBV30	NA	TGTGCCTGGAGTGTACCGGTCACCTCCTACGAGCAGTACTTC	CAWSVPVTSYEQYF
NA	TRBJ2-5	TRBV6-2/TRBV6-3	TRBD1	TGTGCCAGCAGTTACCCAACGACCGGGACAGGGGTTTATTTGGGAGAGACCCAGTACTTC	CASSYPTTGTGVYLGETQYF
few	TRBJ1-5	TRBV7-6	NA	TGTGCCAGCAGCGAATCAGGGGTAAATCAGCCCCAGCATTTT	CASSESGVNQPQHF
NA	TRBJ1-1	TRBV4-2	NA	TGTGCCAGCAGCCGATGGGGAGGGAACACTGAAGCTTTCTTT	CASSRWGGNTEAFF
few	TRBJ1-3	TRBV19	NA	TGTGCCAGTAGTATTCCCAGGGTTGAGTCTGGAAACACCATATATTTT	CASSIPRVESGNTIYF
NA	TRBJ2-5	TRBV2	NA	TGTGCCAGCAGCGTTTACACCCAGGGGCCCCAAGAGACCCAGTACTTC	CASSVYTQGPQETQYF
NA	TRBJ2-1	TRBV27	TRBD1	TGTGCCAGCAGTTTATCCCCGGACAGGCTCTACAATGAGCAGTTCTTC	CASSLSPDRLYNEQFF
once	TRBJ1-1	TRBV7-8	NA	TGTGCCAGCAGCCTCAGGGAGGAGGGTACTGAAGCTTTCTTT	CASSLREEGTEAFF
NA	TRBJ2-4	TRBV7-2	TRBD1	TGTGCCAGCAGCCTACAGACAGGGAAAAACATTCAGTACTTC	CASSLQTGKNIQYF
NA	TRBJ1-1	TRBV7-2	NA	TGTGCCAGCAGCTTCGACAGTAACACTGAAGCTTTCTTT	CASSFDSNTEAFF
NA	TRBJ1-2	TRBV27	NA	TGTGCCAGCAGTTTAAGACAGTACTATGGCTACACCTTC	CASSLRQYYGYTF
NA	TRBJ1-1	TRBV18	NA	TGTGCCAGCTCACCCCCTCGGGGGAACACTGAAGCTTTCTTT	CASSPPRGNTEAFF
NA	TRBJ2-1	TRBV4-2	TRBD2	TGTGCCAGCAGCCAAGTTGATGCTAGCGGGACGAATGAGCAGTTCTTC	CASSQVDASGTNEQFF
NA	TRBJ1-1	TRBV5-1	NA	TGCGCCAGCAGCTTGGACACCGGAGGAGACACTGAAGCTTTCTTT	CASSLDTGGDTEAFF
NA	TRBJ1-6	TRBV5-6	TRBD1	TGTGCCAGCAGCCCCACCGGGACAGGGGATTCACCCCTCCACTTT	CASSPTGTGDSPLHF
NA	TRBJ1-1	TRBV30	TRBD1	TGTGCCTGGATTCCGGGACAGCTGAACACTGAAGCTTTCTTT	CAWIPGQLNTEAFF
NA	TRBJ2-3	TRBV27	NA	TGTGCCAGCAGTTTAGGGGCAACCCCGAACACAGATACGCAGTATTTT	CASSLGATPNTDTQYF
NA	TRBJ1-2	TRBV3-1/TRBV3-2	TRBD1	TGTGCCAGCAGCCCCGAAAGGACAGGAACCAACTATGGCTACACCTTC	CASSPERTGTNYGYTF
NA	TRBJ2-5	TRBV30	TRBD1	TGTGCCTGGAGCGAGGGACAGGACATCCGTGGGACCCAGTACTTC	CAWSEGQDIRGTQYF
NA	TRBJ2-1	TRBV4-1	NA	TGCGCCAGCAGCCAAGATCCGGGTTTGGGCTCCTACAATGAGCAGTTCTTC	CASSQDPGLGSYNEQFF
NA	TRBJ2-1	TRBV5-1	NA	TGCGCCAGCAGCTTAGAGACTAGTTTCTACAATGAGCAGTTCTTC	CASSLETSFYNEQFF
NA	TRBJ1-1	TRBV29-1	NA	TGCAGCGTTGATGGGGTCAGGGACACTGAAGCTTTCTTT	CSVDGVRDTEAFF
NA	TRBJ1-5	TRBV28	TRBD1	TGTGCCAGCAGACGGGACAGGGGAAGCTTGCCCCAGCATTTT	CASRRDRGSLPQHF
NA	TRBJ2-1	TRBV7-2	NA	TGTGCCAGCAGCTTAATCAGTGAGCAGTTCTTC	CASSLISEQFF
few	TRBJ2-2	TRBV24-1	TRBD1	TGTGCCACCAGTGTATCCGGGACAGGAAACACCGGGGAGCTGTTTTTT	CATSVSGTGNTGELFF
NA	TRBJ2-7	TRBV18	TRBD2	TGTGCCAGCTGCGAGGAGCGGGAGTCCCTCGAGCAGTACTTC	CASCEERESLEQYF
NA	TRBJ1-5	TRBV7-2	TRBD1	TGTGCCAGCAGCTTAGGGAGGGGGCATCAGCCCCAGCATTTT	CASSLGRGHQPQHF
NA	TRBJ1-1	TRBV28	TRBD1	TGTGCCAGCAGACCCGACAGGGACGACACTGAAGCTTTCTTT	CASRPDRDDTEAFF
NA	TRBJ1-5	TRBV6-1	NA	TGTGCCAGCAGTGAACTTTCTAATAGCAATCAGCCCCAGCATTTT	CASSELSNSNQPQHF
NA	TRBJ2-1	TRBV7-8	TRBD2	TGTGCCAGCAGCTTAGAACTAGCGTACGAGCAGTTCTTC	CASSLELAYEQFF